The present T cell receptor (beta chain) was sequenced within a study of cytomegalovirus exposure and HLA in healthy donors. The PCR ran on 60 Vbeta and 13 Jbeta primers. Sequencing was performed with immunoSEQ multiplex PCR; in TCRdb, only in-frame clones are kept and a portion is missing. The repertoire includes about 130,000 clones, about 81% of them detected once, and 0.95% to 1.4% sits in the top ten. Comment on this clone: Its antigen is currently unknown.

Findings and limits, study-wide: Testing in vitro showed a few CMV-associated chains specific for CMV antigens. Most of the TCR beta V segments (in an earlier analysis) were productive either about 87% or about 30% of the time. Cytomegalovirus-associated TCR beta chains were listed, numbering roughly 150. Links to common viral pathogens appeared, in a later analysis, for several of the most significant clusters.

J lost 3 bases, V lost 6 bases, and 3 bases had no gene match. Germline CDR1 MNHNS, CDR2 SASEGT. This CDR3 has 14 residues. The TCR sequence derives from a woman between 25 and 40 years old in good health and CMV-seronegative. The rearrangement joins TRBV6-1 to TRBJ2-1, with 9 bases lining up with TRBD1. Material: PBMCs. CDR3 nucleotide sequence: TGTGCCAGCAGCCGGGACAGGGACTACAATGAGCAGTTCTTC. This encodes CASSRDRDYNEQFF.